These T cell receptor beta chains were read from a single sample in a study of early T cells in non-severe SARS-CoV-2 infection. TCRdb independently ran MiXCR on the 5' RACE reads; one entry per CDR3 protein. The data show approximately 100,000 distinct CDR3 sequences, with about 10% seen just once and 4% to 5.5% held by the top ten. Material for sequencing was whole blood. These receptors were collected from an adult who was a healthcare worker with PCR-confirmed SARS-CoV-2 infection or an uninfected control (not recorded which). Each CDR3 is given with its conserved first and last residue. The order of the fields is clone size, CDR3 length, D gene, J gene, V gene, CDR3 protein, CDR3 DNA. D genes are given only for firm matches. Clone sizes are given selectively: once, few, many, or a class where the clone is expanded.

clone_size: many; cdr3_length: 15; d_call: TRBD1; j_call: TRBJ1-5; v_call: TRBV6-6; cdr3_aa: CASSFPTGVDQPQHF; cdr3_nt: TGTGCCAGCAGTTTCCCGACAGGGGTCGATCAGCCCCAGCATTTT
clone_size: few; cdr3_length: 14; d_call: NA; j_call: TRBJ2-7; v_call: TRBV19; cdr3_aa: CASSIRAGYDEQYF; cdr3_nt: TGTGCCAGTAGTATAAGGGCAGGATACGACGAGCAGTACTTC
clone_size: many; cdr3_length: 13; d_call: NA; j_call: TRBJ2-7; v_call: TRBV20-1; cdr3_aa: CSAPSSLMREQYF; cdr3_nt: TGCAGTGCTCCAAGTTCTCTTATGAGGGAGCAGTACTTC
clone_size: NA; cdr3_length: 14; d_call: NA; j_call: TRBJ2-7; v_call: TRBV2; cdr3_aa: CASRARDLTYEQYF; cdr3_nt: TGTGCCAGCAGGGCCCGGGACTTAACCTACGAGCAGTACTTC
clone_size: many; cdr3_length: 14; d_call: TRBD1; j_call: TRBJ1-6; v_call: TRBV12-3/TRBV12-4; cdr3_aa: CASTGGQGYSPLHF; cdr3_nt: TGTGCCAGCACCGGGGGACAGGGGTATTCACCCCTCCACTTT
clone_size: few; cdr3_length: 14; d_call: TRBD1; j_call: TRBJ1-2; v_call: TRBV2; cdr3_aa: CASSAGTANYGYTF; cdr3_nt: TGTGCCAGCAGCGCCGGGACAGCTAACTATGGCTACACCTTC
clone_size: many; cdr3_length: 17; d_call: NA; j_call: TRBJ2-2; v_call: TRBV27; cdr3_aa: CASSLIVTGENTGELFF; cdr3_nt: TGTGCCAGCAGTTTAATAGTCACAGGCGAGAACACCGGGGAGCTGTTTTTT
clone_size: many; cdr3_length: 15; d_call: NA; j_call: TRBJ1-2; v_call: TRBV7-9; cdr3_aa: CASRPRLDFNYGYTF; cdr3_nt: TGTGCCAGCAGGCCTCGACTCGATTTTAACTATGGCTACACCTTC
clone_size: few; cdr3_length: 14; d_call: NA; j_call: TRBJ2-3; v_call: TRBV7-8; cdr3_aa: CASSKHRDSDTQYF; cdr3_nt: TGTGCCAGCAGTAAACACAGGGACTCAGATACGCAGTATTTT
clone_size: few; cdr3_length: 18; d_call: TRBD1; j_call: TRBJ1-4; v_call: TRBV28; cdr3_aa: CASSLMGQGKVGNEKLFF; cdr3_nt: TGTGCCAGCAGTTTGATGGGACAGGGGAAAGTTGGTAATGAAAAACTGTTTTTT
clone_size: many; cdr3_length: 14; d_call: NA; j_call: TRBJ2-2; v_call: TRBV12-3/TRBV12-4; cdr3_aa: CASSFHRGTGELFF; cdr3_nt: TGTGCCAGCAGTTTCCATCGGGGCACCGGGGAGCTGTTTTTT
clone_size: few; cdr3_length: 14; d_call: NA; j_call: TRBJ1-4; v_call: TRBV5-1; cdr3_aa: CASSPRTLEEKLFF; cdr3_nt: TGCGCCAGCAGCCCGAGGACACTTGAGGAAAAACTGTTTTTT
clone_size: many; cdr3_length: 14; d_call: NA; j_call: TRBJ1-2; v_call: TRBV5-1; cdr3_aa: CASSLAAGDYGYTF; cdr3_nt: TGCGCCAGCAGCTTGGCCGCAGGAGACTATGGCTACACCTTC
clone_size: many; cdr3_length: 19; d_call: TRBD2; j_call: TRBJ2-1; v_call: TRBV7-8; cdr3_aa: CASSPGLAGAEGSYNEQFF; cdr3_nt: TGTGCCAGCAGCCCGGGACTAGCGGGGGCCGAGGGCTCCTACAATGAGCAGTTCTTC
clone_size: many; cdr3_length: 16; d_call: NA; j_call: TRBJ2-2; v_call: TRBV7-6; cdr3_aa: CASSRWGTTNTGELFF; cdr3_nt: TGTGCCAGCAGCCGATGGGGGACAACGAACACCGGGGAGCTGTTTTTT
clone_size: NA; cdr3_length: 13; d_call: NA; j_call: TRBJ2-3; v_call: TRBV5-4; cdr3_aa: CASSLNSADTQYF; cdr3_nt: TGTGCCAGCAGCTTGAATTCTGCAGATACGCAGTATTTT
clone_size: many; cdr3_length: 15; d_call: NA; j_call: TRBJ2-3; v_call: TRBV20-1; cdr3_aa: CSARGGGASTDTQYF; cdr3_nt: TGCAGTGCTAGAGGAGGGGGTGCTAGCACAGATACGCAGTATTTT
clone_size: many; cdr3_length: 12; d_call: NA; j_call: TRBJ2-3; v_call: TRBV20-1; cdr3_aa: CSVRQGTDTQYF; cdr3_nt: TGCAGTGTTAGACAGGGCACAGATACGCAGTATTTT
clone_size: NA; cdr3_length: 15; d_call: NA; j_call: TRBJ2-7; v_call: TRBV28; cdr3_aa: CASSSHRAGAYEQYF; cdr3_nt: TGTGCCAGCAGTTCTCACAGGGCTGGGGCCTACGAGCAGTACTTC
clone_size: few; cdr3_length: 15; d_call: NA; j_call: TRBJ2-1; v_call: TRBV7-9; cdr3_aa: CASSFMRGDNTEQFF; cdr3_nt: TGTGCCAGCAGCTTTATGCGAGGGGATAACACTGAGCAGTTCTTC